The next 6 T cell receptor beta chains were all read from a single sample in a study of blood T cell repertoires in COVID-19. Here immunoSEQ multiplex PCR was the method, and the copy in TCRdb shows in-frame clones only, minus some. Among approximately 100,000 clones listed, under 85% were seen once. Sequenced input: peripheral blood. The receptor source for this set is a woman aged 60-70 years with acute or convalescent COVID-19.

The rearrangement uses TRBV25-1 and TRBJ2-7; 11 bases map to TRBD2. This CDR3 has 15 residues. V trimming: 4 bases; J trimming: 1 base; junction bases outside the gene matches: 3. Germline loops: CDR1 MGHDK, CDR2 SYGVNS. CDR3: CASSAGLADSYEQYF. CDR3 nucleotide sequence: TGTGCCAGCAGTGCGGGACTAGCGGATTCCTACGAGCAGTACTTC.

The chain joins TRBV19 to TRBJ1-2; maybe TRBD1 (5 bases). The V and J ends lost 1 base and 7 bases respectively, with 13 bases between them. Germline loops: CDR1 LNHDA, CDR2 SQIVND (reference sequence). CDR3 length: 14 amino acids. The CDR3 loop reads CASSIGAGLAGYTF. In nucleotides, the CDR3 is TGTGCCAGTAGTATAGGGGCAGGGCTCGCTGGCTACACCTTC.

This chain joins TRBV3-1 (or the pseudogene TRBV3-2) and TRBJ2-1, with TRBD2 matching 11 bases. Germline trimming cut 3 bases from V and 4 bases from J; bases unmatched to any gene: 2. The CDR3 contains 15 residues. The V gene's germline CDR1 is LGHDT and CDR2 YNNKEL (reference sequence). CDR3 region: CASSQGLAEYNEQFF. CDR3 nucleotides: TGTGCCAGCAGCCAGGGACTAGCGGAGTACAATGAGCAGTTCTTC.

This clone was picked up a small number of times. CDR3 region: CASKGGTEQYF. The CDR3 DNA sequence: TGTGCCAGCAAAGGAGGTACCGAGCAGTACTTC. The V gene is TRBV6-6, the J gene TRBJ2-7; maybe TRBD2 (5 bases). Germline-derived CDR1 and CDR2 are MNHNY and SVGAGI (reference sequence). This CDR3 comprises 11 residues. The V end was cut by 7 bases, the J end by 6 bases, with 10 bases between.

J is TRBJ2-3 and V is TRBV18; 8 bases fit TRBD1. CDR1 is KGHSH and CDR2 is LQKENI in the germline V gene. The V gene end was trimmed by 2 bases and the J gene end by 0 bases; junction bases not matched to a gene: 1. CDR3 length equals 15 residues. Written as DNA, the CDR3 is TGTGCCAGCTCACCAAGGACAGGGAGCACAGATACGCAGTATTTT. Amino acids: CASSPRTGSTDTQYF.

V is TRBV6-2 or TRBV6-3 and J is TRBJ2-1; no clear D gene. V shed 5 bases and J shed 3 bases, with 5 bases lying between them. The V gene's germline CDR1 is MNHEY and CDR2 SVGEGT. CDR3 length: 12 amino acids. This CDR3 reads CASSRGYNEQFF. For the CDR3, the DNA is TGTGCCAGCAGTAGAGGCTACAATGAGCAGTTCTTC.